This entry lists 5 T cell receptor beta chains sequenced from one sample in a study of T-cell reconstitution after alpha-beta-depleted transplantation in children. Unique molecular identifiers were incorporated during preparation of the TCRbeta library. One entry per CDR3 protein results from TCRdb running MiXCR on the PCR reads. The repertoire has 90,000 to 100,000 distinct CDR3 sequences, about a quarter of them found once; the top ten carry 20% to 25%. The source material was PBMCs, sampled before TCRalphabeta/CD19-depleted stem cell transplant. The receptors stem from a boy under 10 years old with acute lymphoblastic leukemia, due to receive a stem cell transplant.

This clonotype was found many times. The rearrangement joins TRBV3-1 to TRBJ2-4; 8 nucleotides line up with TRBD2. The CDR3 has 13 residues. Germline lookup yields CDR1 LGHDT and CDR2 YNNKEL (reference sequence). Trimming removed 4 bases from V and 9 bases from J; junction bases left unmatched: 5. The CDR3 DNA is TGTGCCAGCAGCCCAATACGGGAGGGCATTCAGTACTTC. This sequence encodes CASSPIREGIQYF.

In nucleotides, the CDR3 is TGTGCCACCAGTGATTCAGGACGGAAAGAGACCCAGTACTTC. It encodes CATSDSGRKETQYF. V usage is TRBV24-1 and J usage is TRBJ2-5; D remains unclear. V lost 2 bases, J lost 3 bases, and 9 bases lay in between. The CDR3 contains 14 residues. Germline V gene lookup returns CDR1 KGHDR and CDR2 SFDVKD.

This clonotype was observed a handful of times. The CDR3 loop is CASSERDRGKNEQFF. Written as DNA, the CDR3 is TGTGCCAGCAGTGAAAGGGACAGGGGAAAGAATGAGCAGTTCTTC. The chain carries TRBV2 and TRBJ2-1; 10 bases match TRBD1. Germline values: CDR1 SNHLY, CDR2 FYNNEI. CDR3 length: 15 residues. V gave up 2 bases and J gave up 7 bases; unmatched junction bases: 5.

The chain recombines TRBV6-1 with TRBJ2-3; weak D call: TRBD1 (5 bases). This CDR3 contains 16 residues. The germline V gene has CDR1 MNHNS and CDR2 SASEGT. Trimming shortened V by 6 bases and J by 2 bases, and 18 bases separated the two germline ends. The CDR3: CASRVRTPTFTDTQYF. For the CDR3, the DNA is TGTGCCAGCAGAGTGCGGACACCCACCTTCACAGATACGCAGTATTTT.

The rearrangement uses TRBV4-2 and TRBJ2-3, with D possibly TRBD2 on 6 matching bases. The V gene's germline CDR1 is LGHNA and CDR2 YNFKEQ. V lost 0 bases, J lost 1 base, and 14 bases lay in between. The CDR3 length is 17 residues. CDR3 sequence reads: CASSQDPRGGGTDTQYF. The DNA of the CDR3 is TGTGCCAGCAGCCAAGACCCTCGCGGAGGGGGCACAGATACGCAGTATTTT.